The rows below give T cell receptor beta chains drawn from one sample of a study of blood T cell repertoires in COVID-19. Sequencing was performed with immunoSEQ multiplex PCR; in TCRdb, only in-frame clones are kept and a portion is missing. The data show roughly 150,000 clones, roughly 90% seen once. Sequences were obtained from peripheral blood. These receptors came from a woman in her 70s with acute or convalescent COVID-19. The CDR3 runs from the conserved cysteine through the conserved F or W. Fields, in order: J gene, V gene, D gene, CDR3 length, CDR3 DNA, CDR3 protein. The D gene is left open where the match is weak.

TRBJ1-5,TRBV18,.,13,TGTGCCAGCTCACCATCAAGCAATCAGCCCCAGCATTTT,CASSPSSNQPQHF
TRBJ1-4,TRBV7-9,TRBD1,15,TGTGCCAGCAGCTCATGGGACAGGAGGAATGAAAAACTGTTTTTT,CASSSWDRRNEKLFF
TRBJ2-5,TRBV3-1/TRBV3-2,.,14,TGTGCCAGCAGCCAGCGGTTTGAGCAGGAGACCCAGTACTTC,CASSQRFEQETQYF
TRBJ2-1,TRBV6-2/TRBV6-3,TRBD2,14,TGTGCCAGCAGTTATCCGGGCGGGAGTAATGAGCAGTTCTTC,CASSYPGGSNEQFF
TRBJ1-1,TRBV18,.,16,TGTGCCAGCTCGCGCCGGGACACACACCTTAACACTGAAGCTTTCTTT,CASSRRDTHLNTEAFF
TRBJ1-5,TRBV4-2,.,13,TGTGCCAGCAGCCAAACGGGAGGATGGCCCCAGCATTTT,CASSQTGGWPQHF
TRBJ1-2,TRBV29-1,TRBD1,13,TGCAGCGTTGAACAGGGGGCAGGTCGTGGCTACACCTTC,CSVEQGAGRGYTF
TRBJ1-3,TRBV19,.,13,TGTGCCAGCAACGGGGGGCCTGGAAACACCATATATTTT,CASNGGPGNTIYF
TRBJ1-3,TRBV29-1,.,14,TGCAGCGTTGATGAGGGATTAACTGGAAACACCATATATTTT,CSVDEGLTGNTIYF
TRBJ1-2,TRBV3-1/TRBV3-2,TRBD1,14,TGTGCCAGCAGCCAAGTGGAGGGGGCTAGTGGCTACACCTTC,CASSQVEGASGYTF
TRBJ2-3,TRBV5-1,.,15,TGCGCCAGCAGCTTTACGGGTGACCGCACAGATACGCAGTATTTT,CASSFTGDRTDTQYF
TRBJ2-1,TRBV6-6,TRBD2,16,TGTGCCAGCAGTTACTCTGGTGGACTAGCGGGAGGTGAGCAGTTCTTC,CASSYSGGLAGGEQFF
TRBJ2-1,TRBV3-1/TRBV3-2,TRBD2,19,TGTGCCAGCAGCCAAGATCTACCCTCGCGGGAGGGCTCCTACAATGAGCAGTTCTTC,CASSQDLPSREGSYNEQFF
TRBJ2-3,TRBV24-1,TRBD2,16,TGTGCCACCAGTGACCCAACTAGCGGGAACACAGATACGCAGTATTTT,CATSDPTSGNTDTQYF
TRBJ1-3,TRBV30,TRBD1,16,TGTGCCTGGAGTGCTTACCCCGGGACAGCAGGAAACACCATATATTTT,CAWSAYPGTAGNTIYF
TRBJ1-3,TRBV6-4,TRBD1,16,TGTGCCAGCAGTGACCAGAGACAGGGCTGTGGAAACACCATATATTTT,CASSDQRQGCGNTIYF
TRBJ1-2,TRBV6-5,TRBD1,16,TGTGCCAGCAGTTACGGCGCAGGGGGACTTAACTATGGCTACACCTTC,CASSYGAGGLNYGYTF